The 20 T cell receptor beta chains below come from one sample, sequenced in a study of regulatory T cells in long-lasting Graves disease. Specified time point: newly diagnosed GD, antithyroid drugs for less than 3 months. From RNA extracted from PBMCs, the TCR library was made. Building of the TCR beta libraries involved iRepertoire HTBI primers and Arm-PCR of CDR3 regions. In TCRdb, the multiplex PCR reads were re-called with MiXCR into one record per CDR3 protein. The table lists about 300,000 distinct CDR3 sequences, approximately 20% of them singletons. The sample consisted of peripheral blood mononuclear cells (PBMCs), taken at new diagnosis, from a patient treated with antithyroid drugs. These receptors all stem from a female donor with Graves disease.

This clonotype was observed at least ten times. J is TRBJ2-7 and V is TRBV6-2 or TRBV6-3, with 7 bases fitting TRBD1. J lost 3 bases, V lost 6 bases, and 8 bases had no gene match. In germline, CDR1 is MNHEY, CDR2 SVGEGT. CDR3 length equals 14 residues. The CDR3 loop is CASRPGTVNYEQYF. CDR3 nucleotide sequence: TGTGCCAGCAGACCCGGGACAGTCAACTACGAGCAGTACTTC.

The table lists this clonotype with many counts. The CDR3 DNA is TGTGCCAGCAGCGACTCAGGAGTCTCCTACGAGCAGTACTTC. This translates into CASSDSGVSYEQYF. This rearrangement joins TRBV9 to TRBJ2-7; D gene ambiguous. The V and J ends lost 3 bases and 0 bases respectively, with 10 bases between them. CDR3 length: 14 residues. In germline, CDR1 is SGDLS, CDR2 YYNGEE.

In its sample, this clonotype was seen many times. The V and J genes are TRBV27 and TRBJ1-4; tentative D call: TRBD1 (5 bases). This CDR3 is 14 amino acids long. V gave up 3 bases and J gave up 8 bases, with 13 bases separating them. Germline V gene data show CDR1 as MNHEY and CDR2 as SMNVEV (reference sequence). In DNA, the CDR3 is TGTGCCAGCAGTTTTCAGGGATCGTCAGAAAAACTGTTTTTT. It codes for CASSFQGSSEKLFF.

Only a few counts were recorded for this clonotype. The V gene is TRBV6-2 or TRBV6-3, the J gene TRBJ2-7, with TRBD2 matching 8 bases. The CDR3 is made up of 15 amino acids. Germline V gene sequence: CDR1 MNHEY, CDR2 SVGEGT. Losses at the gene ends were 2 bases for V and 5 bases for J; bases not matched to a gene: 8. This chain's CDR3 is CASSYALSGVDEQYF. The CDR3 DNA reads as TGTGCCAGCAGTTACGCCCTTAGCGGGGTGGACGAGCAGTACTTC.

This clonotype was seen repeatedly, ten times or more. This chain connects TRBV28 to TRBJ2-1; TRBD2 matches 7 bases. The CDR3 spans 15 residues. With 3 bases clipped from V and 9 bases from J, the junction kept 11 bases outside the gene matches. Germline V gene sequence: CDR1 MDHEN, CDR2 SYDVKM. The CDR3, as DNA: TGTGCCAGCAGTTTGATTTGGGAGGGCGGTGTTGAGCAGTTCTTC. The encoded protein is CASSLIWEGGVEQFF.

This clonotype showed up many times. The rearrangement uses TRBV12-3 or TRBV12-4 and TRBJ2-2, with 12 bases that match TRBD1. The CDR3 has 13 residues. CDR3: CATGQGAPGELFF. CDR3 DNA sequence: TGTGCTACGGGACAGGGGGCGCCCGGGGAGCTGTTTTTT.

The CDR3 loop reads CASSHISFGAGTYNEQFF. The CDR3 nucleotides are TGTGCCAGCAGTCACATCTCCTTTGGGGCGGGGACCTACAATGAGCAGTTCTTC. The V and J genes are TRBV6-1 and TRBJ2-1; D perhaps matches TRBD2 (6 bases). The CDR3 is made up of 18 amino acids. Trimming took 5 bases from V and 2 from J, leaving 22 bases between them. The germline gives CDR1 MNHNS, CDR2 SASEGT.

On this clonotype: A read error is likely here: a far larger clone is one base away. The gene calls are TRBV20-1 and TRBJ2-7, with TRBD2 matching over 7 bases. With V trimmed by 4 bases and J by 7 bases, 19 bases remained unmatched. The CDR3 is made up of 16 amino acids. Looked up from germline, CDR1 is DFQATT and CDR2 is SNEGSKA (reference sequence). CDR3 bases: TGCAGTGCTATACCCCTATTGAACGAAGCGGGAAATGAGCAGTACTTC. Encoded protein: CSAIPLLNEAGNEQYF.

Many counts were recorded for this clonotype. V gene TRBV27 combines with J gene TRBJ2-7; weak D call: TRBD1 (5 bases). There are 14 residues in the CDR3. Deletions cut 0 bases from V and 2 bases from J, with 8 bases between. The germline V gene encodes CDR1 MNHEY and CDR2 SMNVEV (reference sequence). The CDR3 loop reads CASSLSGDTYEQYF. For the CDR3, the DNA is TGTGCCAGCAGTTTATCAGGGGATACCTACGAGCAGTACTTC.

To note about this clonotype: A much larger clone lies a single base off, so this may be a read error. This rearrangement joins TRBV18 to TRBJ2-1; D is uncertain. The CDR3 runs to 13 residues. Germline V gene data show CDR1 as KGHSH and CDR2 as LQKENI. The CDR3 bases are TGTGCCAGCGCACCATCCTCGAACAATGAGCAGTTCTTC. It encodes CASAPSSNNEQFF.

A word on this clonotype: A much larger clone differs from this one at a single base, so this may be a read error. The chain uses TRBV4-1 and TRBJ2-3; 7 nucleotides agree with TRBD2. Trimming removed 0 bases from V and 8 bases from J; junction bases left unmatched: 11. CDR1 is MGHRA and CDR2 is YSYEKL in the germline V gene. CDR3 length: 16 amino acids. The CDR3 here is CASSQDLLGRGGTQYF. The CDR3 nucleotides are TGCGCCAGCAGCCAAGATCTCCTAGGGCGCGGGGGTACGCAGTATTTT.

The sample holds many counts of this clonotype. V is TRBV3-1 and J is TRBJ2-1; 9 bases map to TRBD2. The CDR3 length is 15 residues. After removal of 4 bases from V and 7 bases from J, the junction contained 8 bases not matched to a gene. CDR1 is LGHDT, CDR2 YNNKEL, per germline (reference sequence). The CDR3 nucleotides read TGTGCCAGCAGCCCCTGGCGGGAGGGGGTGAATGAGCAGTTCTTC. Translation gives CASSPWREGVNEQFF.

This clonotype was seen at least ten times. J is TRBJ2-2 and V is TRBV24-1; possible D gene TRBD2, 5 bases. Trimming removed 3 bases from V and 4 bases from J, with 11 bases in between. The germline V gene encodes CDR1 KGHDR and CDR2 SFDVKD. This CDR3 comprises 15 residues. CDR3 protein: CATSDADSTTGELFF. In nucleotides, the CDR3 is TGTGCCACCAGTGATGCGGACTCTACCACCGGGGAGCTGTTTTTT.

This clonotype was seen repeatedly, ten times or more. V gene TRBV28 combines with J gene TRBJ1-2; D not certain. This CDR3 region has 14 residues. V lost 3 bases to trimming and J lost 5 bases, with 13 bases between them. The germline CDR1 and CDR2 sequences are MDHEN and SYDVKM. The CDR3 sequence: CASSFGRESYGYTF. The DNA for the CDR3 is TGTGCCAGCAGTTTTGGAAGGGAAAGTTATGGCTACACCTTC.

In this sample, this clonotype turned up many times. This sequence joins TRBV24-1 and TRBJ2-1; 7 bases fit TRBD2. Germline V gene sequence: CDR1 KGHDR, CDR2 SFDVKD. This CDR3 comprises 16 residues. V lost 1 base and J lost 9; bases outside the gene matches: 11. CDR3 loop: CATSDLKREGHGEQFF. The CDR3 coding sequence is TGTGCCACCAGTGATTTAAAGAGGGAGGGCCATGGTGAGCAGTTCTTC.

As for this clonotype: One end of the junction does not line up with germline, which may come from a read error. As DNA, the CDR3 is TGTGCCAGCAATTTACAAAGGACTAGCGGGAGGAGGACAGATACGCAGTATTTT. It codes for CASNLQRTSGRRTDTQYF. J is TRBJ2-3 and V is TRBV27; 14 positions agree with TRBD2. The CDR3 extends over 18 amino acids. The germline V gene encodes CDR1 MNHEY and CDR2 SMNVEV (reference sequence).

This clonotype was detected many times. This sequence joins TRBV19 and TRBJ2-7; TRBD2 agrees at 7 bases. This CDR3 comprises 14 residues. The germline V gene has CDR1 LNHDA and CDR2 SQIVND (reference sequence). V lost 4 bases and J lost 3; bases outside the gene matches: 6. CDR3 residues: CASSKRGGIYEQYF. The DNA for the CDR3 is TGTGCCAGTAGTAAGCGCGGGGGTATCTACGAGCAGTACTTC.

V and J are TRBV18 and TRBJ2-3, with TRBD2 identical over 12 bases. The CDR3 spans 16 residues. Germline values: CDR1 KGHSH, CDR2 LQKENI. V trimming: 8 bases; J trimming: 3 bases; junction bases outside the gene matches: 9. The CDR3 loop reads CASTTSLAGGTDTQYF. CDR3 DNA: TGTGCCAGCACAACCTCCCTAGCGGGAGGGACAGATACGCAGTATTTT.

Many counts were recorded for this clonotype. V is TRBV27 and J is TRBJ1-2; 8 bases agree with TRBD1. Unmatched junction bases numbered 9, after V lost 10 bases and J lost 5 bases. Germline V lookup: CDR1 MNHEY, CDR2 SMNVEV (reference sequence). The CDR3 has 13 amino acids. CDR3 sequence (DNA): TGTGCCAACACGACAGGGGCGCGGTATGGCTACACCTTC. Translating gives CANTTGARYGYTF.

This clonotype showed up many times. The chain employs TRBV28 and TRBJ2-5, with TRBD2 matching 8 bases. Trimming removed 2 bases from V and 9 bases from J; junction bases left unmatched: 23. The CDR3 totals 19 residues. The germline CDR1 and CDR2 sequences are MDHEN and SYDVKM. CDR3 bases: TGTGCCAGCAGTTTAGGAGGTCTAGCGGGTCCTCGCGGAAAGAGGGCCCAGTACTTC. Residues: CASSLGGLAGPRGKRAQYF.